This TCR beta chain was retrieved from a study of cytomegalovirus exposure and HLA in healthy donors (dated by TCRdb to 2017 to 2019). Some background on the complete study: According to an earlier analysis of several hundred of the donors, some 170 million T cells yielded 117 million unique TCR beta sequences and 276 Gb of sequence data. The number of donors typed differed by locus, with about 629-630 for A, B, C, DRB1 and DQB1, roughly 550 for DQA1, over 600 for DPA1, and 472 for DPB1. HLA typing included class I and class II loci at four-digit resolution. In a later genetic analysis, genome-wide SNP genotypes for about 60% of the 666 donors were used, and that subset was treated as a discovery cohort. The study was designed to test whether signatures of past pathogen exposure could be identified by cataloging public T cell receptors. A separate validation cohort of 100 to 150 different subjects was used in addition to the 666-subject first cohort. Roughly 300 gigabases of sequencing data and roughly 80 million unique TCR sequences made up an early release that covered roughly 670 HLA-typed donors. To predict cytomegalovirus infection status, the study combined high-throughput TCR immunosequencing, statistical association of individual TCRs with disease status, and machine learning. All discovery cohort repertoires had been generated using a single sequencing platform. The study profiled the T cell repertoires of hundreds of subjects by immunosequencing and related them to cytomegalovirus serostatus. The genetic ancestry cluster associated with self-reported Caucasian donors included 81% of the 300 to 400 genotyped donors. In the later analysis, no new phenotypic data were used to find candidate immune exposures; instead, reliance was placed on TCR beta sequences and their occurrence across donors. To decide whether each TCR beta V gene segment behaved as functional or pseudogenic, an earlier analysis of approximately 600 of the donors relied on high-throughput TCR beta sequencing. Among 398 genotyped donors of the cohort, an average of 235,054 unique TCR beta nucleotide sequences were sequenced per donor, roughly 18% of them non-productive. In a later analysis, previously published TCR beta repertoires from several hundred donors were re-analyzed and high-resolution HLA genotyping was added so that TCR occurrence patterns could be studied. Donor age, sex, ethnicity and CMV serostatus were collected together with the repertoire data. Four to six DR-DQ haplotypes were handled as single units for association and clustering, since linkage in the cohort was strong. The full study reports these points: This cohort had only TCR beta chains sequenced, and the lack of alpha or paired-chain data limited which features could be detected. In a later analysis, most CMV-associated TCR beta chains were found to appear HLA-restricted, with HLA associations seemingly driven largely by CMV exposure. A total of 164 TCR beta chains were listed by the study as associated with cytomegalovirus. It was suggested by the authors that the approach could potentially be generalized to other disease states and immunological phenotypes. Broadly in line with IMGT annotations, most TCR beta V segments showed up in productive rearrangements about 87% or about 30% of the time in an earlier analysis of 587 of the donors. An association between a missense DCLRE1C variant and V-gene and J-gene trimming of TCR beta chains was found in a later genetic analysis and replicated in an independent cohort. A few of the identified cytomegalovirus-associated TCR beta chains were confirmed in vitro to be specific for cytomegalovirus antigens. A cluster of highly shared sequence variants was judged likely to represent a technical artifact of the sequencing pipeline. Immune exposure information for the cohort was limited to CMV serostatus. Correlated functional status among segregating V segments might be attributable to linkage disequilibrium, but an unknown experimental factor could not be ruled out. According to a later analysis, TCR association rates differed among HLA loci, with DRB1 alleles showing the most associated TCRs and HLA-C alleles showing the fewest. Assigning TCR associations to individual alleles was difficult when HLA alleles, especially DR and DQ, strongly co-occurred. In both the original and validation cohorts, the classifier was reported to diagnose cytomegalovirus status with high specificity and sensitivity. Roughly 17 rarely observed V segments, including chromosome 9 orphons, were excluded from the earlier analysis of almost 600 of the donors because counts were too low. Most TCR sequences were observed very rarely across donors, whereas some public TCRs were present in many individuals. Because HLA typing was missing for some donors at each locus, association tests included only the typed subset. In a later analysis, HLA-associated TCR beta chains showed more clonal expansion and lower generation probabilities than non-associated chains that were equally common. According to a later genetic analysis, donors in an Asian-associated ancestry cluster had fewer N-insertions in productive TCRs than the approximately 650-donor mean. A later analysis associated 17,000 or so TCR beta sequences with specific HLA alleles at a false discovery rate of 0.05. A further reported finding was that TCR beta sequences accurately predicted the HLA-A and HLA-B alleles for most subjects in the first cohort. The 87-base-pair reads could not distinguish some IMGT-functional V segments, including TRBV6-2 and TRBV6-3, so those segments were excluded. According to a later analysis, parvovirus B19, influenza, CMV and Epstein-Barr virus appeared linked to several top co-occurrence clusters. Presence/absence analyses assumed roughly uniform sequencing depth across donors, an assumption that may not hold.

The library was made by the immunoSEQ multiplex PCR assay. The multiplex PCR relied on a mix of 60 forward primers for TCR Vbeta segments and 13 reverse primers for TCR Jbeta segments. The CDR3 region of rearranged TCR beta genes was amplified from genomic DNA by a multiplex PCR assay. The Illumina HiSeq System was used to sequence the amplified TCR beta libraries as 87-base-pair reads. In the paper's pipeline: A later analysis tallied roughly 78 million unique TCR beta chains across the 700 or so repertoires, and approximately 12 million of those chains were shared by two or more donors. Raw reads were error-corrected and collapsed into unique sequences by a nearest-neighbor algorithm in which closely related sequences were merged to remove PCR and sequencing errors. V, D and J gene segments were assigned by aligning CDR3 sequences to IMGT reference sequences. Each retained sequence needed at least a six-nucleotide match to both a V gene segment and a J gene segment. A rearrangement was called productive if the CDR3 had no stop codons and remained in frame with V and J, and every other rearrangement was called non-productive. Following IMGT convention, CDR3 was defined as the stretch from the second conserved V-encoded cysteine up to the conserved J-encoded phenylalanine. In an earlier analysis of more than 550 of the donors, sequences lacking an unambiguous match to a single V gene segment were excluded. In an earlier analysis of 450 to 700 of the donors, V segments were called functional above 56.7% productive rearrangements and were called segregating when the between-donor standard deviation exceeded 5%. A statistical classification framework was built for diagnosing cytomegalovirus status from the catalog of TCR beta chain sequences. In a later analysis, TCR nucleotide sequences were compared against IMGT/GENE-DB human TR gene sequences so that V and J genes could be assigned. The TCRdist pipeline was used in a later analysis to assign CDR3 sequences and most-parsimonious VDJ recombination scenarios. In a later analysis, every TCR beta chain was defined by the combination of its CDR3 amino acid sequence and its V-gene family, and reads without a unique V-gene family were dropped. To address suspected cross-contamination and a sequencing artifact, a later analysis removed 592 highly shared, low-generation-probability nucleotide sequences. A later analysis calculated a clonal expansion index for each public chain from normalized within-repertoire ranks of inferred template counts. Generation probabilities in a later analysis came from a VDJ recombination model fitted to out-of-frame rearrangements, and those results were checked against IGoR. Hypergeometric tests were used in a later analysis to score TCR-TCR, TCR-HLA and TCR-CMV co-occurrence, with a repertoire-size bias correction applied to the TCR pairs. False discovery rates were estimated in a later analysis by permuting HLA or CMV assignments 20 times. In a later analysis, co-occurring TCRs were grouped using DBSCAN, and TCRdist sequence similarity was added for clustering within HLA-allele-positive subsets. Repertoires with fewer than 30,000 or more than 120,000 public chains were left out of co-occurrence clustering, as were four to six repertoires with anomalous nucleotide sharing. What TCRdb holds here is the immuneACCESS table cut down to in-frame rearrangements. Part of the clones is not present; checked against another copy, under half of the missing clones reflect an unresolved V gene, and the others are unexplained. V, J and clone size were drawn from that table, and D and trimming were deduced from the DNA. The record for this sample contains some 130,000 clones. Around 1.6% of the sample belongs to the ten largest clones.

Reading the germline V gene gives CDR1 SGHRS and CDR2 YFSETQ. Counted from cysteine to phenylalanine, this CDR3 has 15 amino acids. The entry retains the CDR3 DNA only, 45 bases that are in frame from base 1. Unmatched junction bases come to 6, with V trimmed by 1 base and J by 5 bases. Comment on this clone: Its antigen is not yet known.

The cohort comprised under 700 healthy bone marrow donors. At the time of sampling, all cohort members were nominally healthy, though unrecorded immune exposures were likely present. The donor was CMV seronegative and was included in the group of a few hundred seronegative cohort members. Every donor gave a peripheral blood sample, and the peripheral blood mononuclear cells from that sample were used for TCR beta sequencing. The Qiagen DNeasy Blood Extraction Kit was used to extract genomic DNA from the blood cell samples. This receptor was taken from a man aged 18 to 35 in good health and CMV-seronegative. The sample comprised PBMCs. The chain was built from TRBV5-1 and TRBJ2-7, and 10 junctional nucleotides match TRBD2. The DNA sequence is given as TGCGCCAGCAGCTTGTTGGCTAGCGGGAGCAACGAGCAGTACTTC. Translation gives CASSLLASGSNEQYF.